This is a list of T cell receptor beta chains from one sample in a study of Japanese encephalitis immunity and Zika vaccine responses. TCRdb called the 5' RACE reads again in MiXCR, with one record for every CDR3 protein. This sample has hundreds of distinct CDR3 sequences, with about 2.4% found just once. Sample: antigen-activated CD4+ T cells from blood, cultured, taken during a Zika inactivated vaccine study. The receptors stem from an adult woman who received an inactivated Zika virus vaccine. Both conserved end residues are trimmed from each CDR3. Fields, in order: J gene, V gene, CDR3 protein.

j_call: TRBJ2-7; v_call: TRBV3-1; cdr3_aa: ASSARLAGPEEQY
j_call: TRBJ2-2; v_call: TRBV12-3/TRBV12-4; cdr3_aa: ASSFRQATNTGELF
j_call: TRBJ2-1; v_call: TRBV7-2; cdr3_aa: ASSSGAGSRF
j_call: TRBJ1-1; v_call: TRBV20-1; cdr3_aa: SARDLWGTEAF
j_call: TRBJ1-4; v_call: TRBV4-1; cdr3_aa: ASSQNPTGGLEKLF
j_call: TRBJ2-7; v_call: TRBV9; cdr3_aa: ASSVGGTSGRPSSYEQY
j_call: TRBJ2-7; v_call: TRBV6-6; cdr3_aa: ASSSTHYEQY
j_call: TRBJ1-4; v_call: TRBV6-2/TRBV6-3; cdr3_aa: ASSAQGGYEKLF
j_call: TRBJ1-4; v_call: TRBV20-1; cdr3_aa: SARGGLLQLF
j_call: TRBJ2-3; v_call: TRBV19; cdr3_aa: ASSFSDTQY
j_call: TRBJ1-2; v_call: TRBV2; cdr3_aa: ASSEGQNYGYT
j_call: TRBJ2-5; v_call: TRBV20-1; cdr3_aa: SARRTSGLFETQY
j_call: TRBJ2-1; v_call: TRBV6-2/TRBV6-3; cdr3_aa: ASRRPGLAGAPLI
j_call: TRBJ2-1; v_call: TRBV5-6; cdr3_aa: ASSLYHNNEQF
j_call: TRBJ1-4; v_call: TRBV6-1; cdr3_aa: ASGSAPTNEKLF
j_call: TRBJ1-4; v_call: TRBV18; cdr3_aa: ASSLRQDEKLF
j_call: TRBJ1-2; v_call: TRBV5-5; cdr3_aa: ASSLVPPQSQTNYGYT
j_call: TRBJ1-1; v_call: TRBV20-1; cdr3_aa: SARGGAIEAF
j_call: TRBJ2-5; v_call: TRBV7-3; cdr3_aa: ASSPSGGWFQETQY
j_call: TRBJ2-7; v_call: TRBV19; cdr3_aa: ASSTQVSYEQY
j_call: TRBJ2-2; v_call: TRBV30; cdr3_aa: AWSTSGNTGELF
j_call: TRBJ2-7; v_call: TRBV4-2; cdr3_aa: ASRKVGGSEQY
j_call: TRBJ2-7; v_call: TRBV19; cdr3_aa: ASRALGTDSYEQY
j_call: TRBJ1-6; v_call: TRBV7-3; cdr3_aa: ASSLQADSPLH
j_call: TRBJ1-1; v_call: TRBV3-1; cdr3_aa: ASSQYLSRGAF
j_call: TRBJ2-3; v_call: TRBV3-1; cdr3_aa: ASSQRLGTDTQY
j_call: TRBJ2-7; v_call: TRBV30; cdr3_aa: AWNSPGTYEQY
j_call: TRBJ1-2; v_call: TRBV5-1; cdr3_aa: ASSLVPPNYGYT
j_call: TRBJ1-1; v_call: TRBV18; cdr3_aa: ASSAQGTTEAF
j_call: TRBJ2-5; v_call: TRBV5-1; cdr3_aa: ASSLGVGRIYQETQY
j_call: TRBJ2-7; v_call: TRBV20-1; cdr3_aa: SASGTGEPYEQY
j_call: TRBJ2-7; v_call: TRBV21-1; cdr3_aa: ASSKSSGAYEQY